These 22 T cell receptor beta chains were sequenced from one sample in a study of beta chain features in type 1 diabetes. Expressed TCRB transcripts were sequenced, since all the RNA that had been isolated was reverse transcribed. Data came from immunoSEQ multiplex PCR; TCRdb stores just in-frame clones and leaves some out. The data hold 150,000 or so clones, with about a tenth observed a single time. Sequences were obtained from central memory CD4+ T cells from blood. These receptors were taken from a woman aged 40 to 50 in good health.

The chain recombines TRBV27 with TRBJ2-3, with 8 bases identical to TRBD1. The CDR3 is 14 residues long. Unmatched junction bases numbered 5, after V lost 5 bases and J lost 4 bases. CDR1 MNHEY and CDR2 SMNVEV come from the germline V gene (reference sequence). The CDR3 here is CASSADRVPDTQYF. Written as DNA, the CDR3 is TGTGCCAGCAGTGCGGACAGGGTTCCAGATACGCAGTATTTT.

CDR3 DNA: TGCGCCAGCAGCCAGACGACAGGGGGATATGGCTACACCTTC. This gives the protein CASSQTTGGYGYTF. V usage is TRBV4-1 and J usage is TRBJ1-2; 9 bases are a match to TRBD1. The CDR3 totals 14 residues. Losses at the gene ends were 3 bases for V and 5 bases for J; bases not matched to a gene: 4. CDR1 and CDR2 (germline): MGHRA, YSYEKL.

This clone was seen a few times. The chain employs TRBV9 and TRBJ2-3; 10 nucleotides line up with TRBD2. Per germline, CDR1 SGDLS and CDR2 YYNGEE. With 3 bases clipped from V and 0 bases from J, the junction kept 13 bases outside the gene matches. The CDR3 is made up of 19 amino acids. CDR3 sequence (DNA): TGTGCCAGCAGCGAAGCTAGCGGGGGAGCACTACCTAGCACAGATACGCAGTATTTT. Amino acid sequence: CASSEASGGALPSTDTQYF.

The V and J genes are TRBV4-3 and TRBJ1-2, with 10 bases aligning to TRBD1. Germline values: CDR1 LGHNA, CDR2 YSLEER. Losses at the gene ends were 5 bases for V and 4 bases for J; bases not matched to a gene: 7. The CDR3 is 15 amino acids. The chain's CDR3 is CASSYDRGHGYGYTF. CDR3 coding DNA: TGCGCCAGCAGCTACGACAGGGGGCATGGCTATGGCTACACCTTC.

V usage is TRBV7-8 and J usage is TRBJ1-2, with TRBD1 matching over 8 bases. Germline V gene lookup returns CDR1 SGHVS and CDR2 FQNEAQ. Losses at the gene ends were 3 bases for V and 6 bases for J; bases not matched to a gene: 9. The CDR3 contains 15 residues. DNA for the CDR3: TGTGCCAGCAGCTTGACCGGACAGGGAGGGCATGGCTACACCTTC. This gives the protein CASSLTGQGGHGYTF. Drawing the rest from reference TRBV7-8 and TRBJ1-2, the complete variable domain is GAGVSQSPRYKVAKRGQDVALRCDPISGHVSLFWYQQALGQGPEFLTYFQNEAQLDKSGLPSDRFFAERPEGSVSTLKIQRTQQEDSAVYLCASSLTGQGGHGYTFGSGTRLTVV.

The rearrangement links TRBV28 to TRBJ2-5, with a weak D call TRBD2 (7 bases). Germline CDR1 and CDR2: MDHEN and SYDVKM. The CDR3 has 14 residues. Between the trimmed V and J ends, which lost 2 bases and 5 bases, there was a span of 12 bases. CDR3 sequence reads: CASSLGGGGETQYF. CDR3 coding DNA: TGTGCCAGCAGTTTAGGGGGGGGCGGGGAGACCCAGTACTTC.

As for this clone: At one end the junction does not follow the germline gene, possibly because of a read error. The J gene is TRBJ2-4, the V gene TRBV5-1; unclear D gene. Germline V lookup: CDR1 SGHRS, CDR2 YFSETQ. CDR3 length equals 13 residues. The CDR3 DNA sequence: TGCGCCAGCAGCTTGGGAGACAAAGACATTCAGTACTTC. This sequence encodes CASSLGDKDIQYF. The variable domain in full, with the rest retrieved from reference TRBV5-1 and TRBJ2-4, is KAGVTQTPRYLIKTRGQQVTLSCSPISGHRSVSWYQQTPGQGLQFLFEYFSETQRNKGNFPGRFSGRQFSNSRSEMNVSTLELGDSALYLCASSLGDKDIQYFGAGTRLSVL.

The CDR3 bases are TGTGCCAGCAGGGAGGACAGGGACAATGAGCAGTTCTTC. Its protein is CASREDRDNEQFF. The chain has TRBV6-5 and TRBJ2-1, with 8 bases aligning to TRBD1. The CDR3 spans 13 residues. Germline loops: CDR1 MNHEY, CDR2 SVGAGI. J was trimmed by 5 bases and V by 6 bases; bases with no gene match: 3.

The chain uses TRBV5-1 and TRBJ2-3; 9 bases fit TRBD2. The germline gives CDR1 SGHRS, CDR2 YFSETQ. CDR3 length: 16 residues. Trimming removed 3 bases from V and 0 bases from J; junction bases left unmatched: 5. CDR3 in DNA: TGCGCCAGCAGCTCGGGAGGGACTAGCAGCACAGATACGCAGTATTTT. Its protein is CASSSGGTSSTDTQYF.

Here the CDR3 DNA reads TGCGCCAGCAGCATTCGGCAGGGGGGTAATACTGAAGCTTTCTTT. Its translation is CASSIRQGGNTEAFF. The V call is TRBV5-1, the J call TRBJ1-1; 7 nucleotides line up with TRBD1. This CDR3 has 15 amino acids. Per the germline V gene, CDR1 is SGHRS and CDR2 is YFSETQ. J gave up 5 bases and V 4 bases, and 11 bases lay outside the gene matches.

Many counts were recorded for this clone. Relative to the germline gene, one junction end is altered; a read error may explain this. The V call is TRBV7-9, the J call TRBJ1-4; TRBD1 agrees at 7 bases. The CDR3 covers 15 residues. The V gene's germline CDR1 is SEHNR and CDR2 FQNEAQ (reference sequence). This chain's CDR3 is CASSRGDSSKEKLFF. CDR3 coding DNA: TGTGCCAGCAGCCGAGGGGACAGTTCTAAGGAAAAACTGTTTTTT.

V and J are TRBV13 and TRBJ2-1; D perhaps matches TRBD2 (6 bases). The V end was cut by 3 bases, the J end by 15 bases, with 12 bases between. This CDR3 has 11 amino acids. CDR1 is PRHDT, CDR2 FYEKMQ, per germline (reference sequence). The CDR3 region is CASSLRGSGFF. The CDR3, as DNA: TGTGCCAGCAGCTTGCGGGGAAGCGGGTTCTTC.

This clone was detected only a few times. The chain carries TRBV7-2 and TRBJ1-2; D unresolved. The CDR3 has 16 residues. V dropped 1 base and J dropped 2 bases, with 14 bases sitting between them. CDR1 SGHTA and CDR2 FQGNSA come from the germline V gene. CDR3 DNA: TGTGCCAGCAGCTTAGGGGCCCAAAACCCCAACTATGGCTACACCTTC. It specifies CASSLGAQNPNYGYTF.

CDR3 nucleotides: TGTGCCACCAGCACCCACCTACAGGGGAATGAGCAGTTCTTC. This codes for CATSTHLQGNEQFF. This sequence joins TRBV15 and TRBJ2-1, with TRBD1 matching 7 bases. Germline CDR1 LNHNV, CDR2 YYDKDF (reference sequence). The CDR3 is 14 residues long. After removal of 4 bases from V and 7 bases from J, the junction contained 7 bases not matched to a gene.

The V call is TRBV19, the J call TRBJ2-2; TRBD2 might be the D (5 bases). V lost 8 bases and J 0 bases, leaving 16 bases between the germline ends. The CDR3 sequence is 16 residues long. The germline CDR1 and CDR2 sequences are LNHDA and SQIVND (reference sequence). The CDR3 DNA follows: TGTGCCAGTGAGGGTATTGGTGTTTCGAACACCGGGGAGCTGTTTTTT. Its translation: CASEGIGVSNTGELFF. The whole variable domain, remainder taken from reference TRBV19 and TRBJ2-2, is DGGITQSPKYLFRKEGQNVTLSCEQNLNHDAMYWYRQDPGQGLRLIYYSQIVNDFQKGDIAEGYSVSREKKESFPLTVTSAQKNPTAFYLCASEGIGVSNTGELFFGEGSRLTVL.

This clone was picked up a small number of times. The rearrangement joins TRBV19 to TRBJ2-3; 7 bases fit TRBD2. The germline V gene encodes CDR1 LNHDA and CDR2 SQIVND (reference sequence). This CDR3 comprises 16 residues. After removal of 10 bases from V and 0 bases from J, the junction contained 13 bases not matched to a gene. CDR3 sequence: CATRRGGGRSTDTQYF. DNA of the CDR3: TGTGCCACACGCCGCGGCGGGGGAAGGAGCACAGATACGCAGTATTTT. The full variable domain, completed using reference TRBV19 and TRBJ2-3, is DGGITQSPKYLFRKEGQNVTLSCEQNLNHDAMYWYRQDPGQGLRLIYYSQIVNDFQKGDIAEGYSVSREKKESFPLTVTSAQKNPTAFYLCATRRGGGRSTDTQYFGPGTRLTVL.

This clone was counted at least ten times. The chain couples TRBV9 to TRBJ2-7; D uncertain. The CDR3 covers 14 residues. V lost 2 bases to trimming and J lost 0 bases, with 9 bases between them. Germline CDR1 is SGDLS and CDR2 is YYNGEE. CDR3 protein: CASSVSVSSYEQYF. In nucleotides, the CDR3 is TGTGCCAGCAGCGTTAGTGTGAGCTCCTACGAGCAGTACTTC.

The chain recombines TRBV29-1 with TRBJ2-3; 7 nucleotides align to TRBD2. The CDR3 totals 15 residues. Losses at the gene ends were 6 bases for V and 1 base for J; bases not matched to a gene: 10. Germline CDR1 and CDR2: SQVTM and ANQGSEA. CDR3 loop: CSVLTNSGRTDTQYF. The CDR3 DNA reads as TGCAGCGTCCTGACCAATAGCGGGCGCACAGATACGCAGTATTTT.

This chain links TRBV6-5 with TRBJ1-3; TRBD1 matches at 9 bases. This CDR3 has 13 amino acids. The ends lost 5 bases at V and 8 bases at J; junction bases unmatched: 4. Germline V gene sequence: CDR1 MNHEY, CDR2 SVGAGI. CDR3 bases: TGTGCCAGCAGTACGGGACAGGGCTACACCATATATTTT. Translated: CASSTGQGYTIYF.

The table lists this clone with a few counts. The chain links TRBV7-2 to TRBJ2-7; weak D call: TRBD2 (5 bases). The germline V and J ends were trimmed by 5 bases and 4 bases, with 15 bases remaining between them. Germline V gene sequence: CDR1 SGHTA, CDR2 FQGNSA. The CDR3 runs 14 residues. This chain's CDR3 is CASSASPGIYEQYF. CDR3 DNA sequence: TGTGCCAGCAGCGCCTCCCCGGGAATTTACGAGCAGTACTTC.

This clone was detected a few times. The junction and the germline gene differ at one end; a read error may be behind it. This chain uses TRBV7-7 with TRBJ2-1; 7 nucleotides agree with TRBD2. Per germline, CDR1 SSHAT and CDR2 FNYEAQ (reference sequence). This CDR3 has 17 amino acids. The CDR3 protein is CASSLALPGTNYNEQFF. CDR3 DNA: TGTGCTAGCAGCTTAGCCTTGCCCGGGACTAACTACAATGAGCAGTTCTTC. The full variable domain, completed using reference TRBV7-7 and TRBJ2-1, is GAGVSQSPRYKVTKRGQDVTLRCDPISSHATLYWYQQALGQGPEFLTYFNYEAQPDKSGLPSDRFSAERPEGSISTLTIQRTEQRDSAMYRCASSLALPGTNYNEQFFGPGTRLTVL.

CDR3 nucleotide sequence: TGTGCCAGCAGCGCCCCCGGGGGGCTCGGTGGCTACACCTTC. This gives the protein CASSAPGGLGGYTF. V usage is TRBV2 and J usage is TRBJ1-2, with a possible D match to TRBD1 (6 bases). Germline V gene lookup returns CDR1 SNHLY and CDR2 FYNNEI. V was cut by 6 bases and J by 7 bases, with 18 bases left in between. CDR3 length: 14 amino acids.